There are a few counts of the clone carrying this T cell receptor (beta chain). Antigen unknown. The germline V gene encodes CDR1 MNHNS and CDR2 SASEGT. The CDR3 sequence is 15 residues long. V was shortened by 4 bases and J by 0 bases, with 10 bases between the two germline ends. HTBI primers from iRepertoire and Arm-PCR of CDR3 regions yielded the TCR beta libraries. TCRdb ran MiXCR on the multiplex PCR reads and lists one entry per CDR3 protein. The table has 310,000 or so distinct CDR3 sequences, 22% seen once; the top ten hold roughly 50%. The data derive from a study of regulatory T cells in long-lasting Graves disease. Study-wide results and limits: Whereas 1,000 or so public clonotypes were shared by new patients, persistent patients shared more, at 2,500 to 3,000.

Time point here: persistent/refractory GD, antithyroid drugs over 5 years with positive TRAb. PBMCs provided the RNA from which the TCR library was made. A roughly 8.6-milliliter sample of peripheral blood was drawn into EDTA tubes. The J gene is TRBJ1-5, the V gene TRBV6-1; D is ambiguous. The source material was peripheral blood mononuclear cells (PBMCs), sampled when the disease was refractory, from a patient treated with antithyroid drugs. This TCR derives from a female donor with Graves disease. The CDR3 DNA reads TGTGCCAGCAGTGCGGACGGTTATAGCAATCAGCCCCAGCATTTT. It encodes CASSADGYSNQPQHF.